The 32 T cell receptor beta chains listed next were all sequenced from one sample in a study of beta chain features in type 1 diabetes. Study-wide results and caveats: Shorter TCRB CDR3s, moderately but significantly so, were found in Type 1 diabetes patients in all four CD4+ subsets.

No antigen has been assigned to these receptors. What was sequenced were expressed TCRB transcripts, since all of the isolated RNA had been reverse transcribed. Method: immunoSEQ multiplex PCR; TCRdb's copy keeps in-frame clones and lacks some. The sample holds 100,000 to 150,000 clones; about 10% are singletons and the top ten take 0.7% to 0.85%. The sample comprised central memory CD4+ T cells from blood. The receptors stem from a man aged 25 to 40 with type 1 diabetes.

This chain links TRBV2 with TRBJ1-6; 9 bases fit TRBD1. CDR3 length equals 16 residues. J was trimmed by 9 bases and V by 0 bases; bases with no gene match: 6. Germline-derived CDR1 and CDR2 are SNHLY and FYNNEI. The CDR3 sequence is CASSEAGQGHGSPLHF. The DNA of the CDR3 is TGTGCCAGCAGTGAAGCGGGACAGGGACATGGTTCACCCCTCCACTTT.

This CDR3 is CASSAGGWQETQYF. DNA for the CDR3: TGTGCCAGCAGCGCAGGGGGATGGCAAGAGACCCAGTACTTC. The chain carries TRBV5-4 and TRBJ2-5; TRBD1 agrees at 7 bases. Germline CDR1 reads SGHNT; CDR2 reads YYREEE (reference sequence). This CDR3 is 14 amino acids long. With V trimmed by 4 bases and J by 2 bases, 5 bases remained unmatched.

This clone was counted a few times. The chain uses TRBV6-4 and TRBJ2-1, with a weak D call TRBD1 (5 bases). V lost 0 bases to trimming and J lost 1 base, with 10 bases between them. The length of the CDR3 is 16 residues. The germline CDR1 and CDR2 sequences are MRHNA and SNTAGT. CDR3 bases: TGTGCCAGCAGTGACTCATCGACAGCGTCCTACAATGAGCAGTTCTTC. This encodes CASSDSSTASYNEQFF.

This clone showed up just a few times. The CDR3 sequence is CAWSVGGIDQPQHF. CDR3 DNA: TGTGCCTGGAGTGTGGGGGGGATCGATCAGCCCCAGCATTTT. The rearrangement uses TRBV30 and TRBJ1-5, with D tentatively TRBD1 (5 bases). This CDR3 has 14 amino acids. The V gene lost 0 bases and the J gene lost 5 bases, with 11 bases spanning the gap. The germline V gene has CDR1 GTSNPN and CDR2 SVGIG (reference sequence).

This clone was detected only a few times. V and J are TRBV7-2 and TRBJ2-5; no clear D gene. Germline CDR1 is SGHTA and CDR2 is FQGNSA. Trimming took 4 bases from V and 0 from J, leaving 9 bases between them. The CDR3 has 14 amino acids. The CDR3 bases are TGTGCCAGCAGCTCCTACTCGTACCAAGAGACCCAGTACTTC. Its translation: CASSSYSYQETQYF.

A word on this clone: This CDR3 is also generated by other DNA sequences in the sample. The genes are TRBV18 and TRBJ2-3; maybe TRBD1 (6 bases). The V gene lost 2 bases and the J gene lost 6 bases, with 15 bases spanning the gap. The CDR3 is 15 residues long. CDR1 is KGHSH, CDR2 LQKENI, per germline. The CDR3 loop reads CASSPTGTSADTQYF. The CDR3 DNA sequence: TGTGCCAGCTCACCAACAGGGACATCGGCTGATACGCAGTATTTT.

The chain combines TRBV5-1 with TRBJ2-3; a weak D match, TRBD1 (5 bases). The length of the CDR3 is 16 residues. Germline assignment: CDR1 SGHRS and CDR2 YFSETQ. Trimming removed 4 bases from V and 0 bases from J, with 15 bases in between. CDR3 DNA: TGCGCCAGCAGCCCTGGGGCCATTTCTAGCACAGATACGCAGTATTTT. This encodes CASSPGAISSTDTQYF.

In its sample, this clone was seen a few times. This rearrangement joins TRBV21-1 to TRBJ2-7; TRBD1 is taken as the D call from the table, unchecked against the DNA. TRBV21-1 is recorded as a pseudogene. The CDR3 runs to 12 residues. CDR3 nucleotide sequence: TGTGCCAGGGGACACCCCACCTACGAGCAGTACTTC. Encoded protein: CARGHPTYEQYF.

The genes are TRBV6-6 and TRBJ1-1; D gene ambiguous. CDR1 and CDR2 from the germline V gene are MNHNY and SVGAGI (reference sequence). This CDR3 is built from 14 residues. V gave up 0 bases and J gave up 7 bases, with 12 bases separating them. The CDR3 DNA sequence: TGTGCCAGCAGTTACTCGACCCGCGGTGGTGAAGCTTTCTTT. Protein: CASSYSTRGGEAFF.

The chain links TRBV7-3 to TRBJ2-2; D is unresolved. V was pared by 5 bases and J by 0 bases, with 13 bases between. This CDR3 region has 16 residues. The germline V gene has CDR1 SGHTA and CDR2 FQGTGA. CDR3 amino acids: CASSNRGSPNTGELFF. DNA of the CDR3: TGTGCCAGCAGCAATCGAGGAAGCCCGAACACCGGGGAGCTGTTTTTT.

The genes are TRBV18 and TRBJ1-2, with a possible D match to TRBD1 (5 bases). Trimming stripped 4 bases from V and 4 bases from J, with 10 bases between. The CDR3 sequence is 13 residues long. Germline CDR1 and CDR2: KGHSH and LQKENI. CDR3 sequence: CASSQDSSYGYTF. The CDR3 bases are TGTGCCAGCTCACAAGACAGCTCCTATGGCTACACCTTC. Looking up the rest from reference TRBV18 and TRBJ1-2 gives the full variable domain: NAGVMQNPRHLVRRRGQEARLRCSPMKGHSHVYWYRQLPEEGLKFMVYLQKENIIDESGMPKERFSAEFPKEGPSILRIQQVVRGDSAAYFCASSQDSSYGYTFGSGTRLTVV.

The chain has TRBV5-4 and TRBJ1-4; perhaps TRBD1 as D (6 bases). With 3 bases removed from V and 5 bases from J, the gap between germline ends came to 11 bases. The CDR3 extends over 14 amino acids. Germline values: CDR1 SGHNT, CDR2 YYREEE (reference sequence). The DNA of the CDR3 is TGTGCCAGCAGCTCGGGACAAAGAAATGAAAAACTGTTTTTT. Its translation is CASSSGQRNEKLFF. Full variable domain (outside the CDR3, taken from reference TRBV5-4 and TRBJ1-4): ETGVTQSPTHLIKTRGQQVTLRCSSQSGHNTVSWYQQALGQGPQFIFQYYREEENGRGNFPPRFSGLQFPNYSSELNVNALELDDSALYLCASSSGQRNEKLFFGSGTQLSVL.

This clone was seen a handful of times. The chain has TRBV6-5 and TRBJ1-3; TRBD1 might be the D (5 bases). Trimming took off 4 bases at V and 1 base at J, with 8 bases between the two ends. Germline assignment: CDR1 MNHEY and CDR2 SVGAGI. CDR3 size: 14 residues. In nucleotides, the CDR3 is TGTGCCAGCAGTTTCCAGGGTTCTGGAAACACCATATATTTT. Residues: CASSFQGSGNTIYF.

The chain employs TRBV9 and TRBJ1-1, with D maybe TRBD1 (5 bases). CDR3 length: 13 amino acids. Trimming removed 3 bases from V and 7 bases from J, with 13 bases in between. Germline V gene sequence: CDR1 SGDLS, CDR2 YYNGEE. The CDR3 nucleotides are TGTGCCAGCAGCGCCCAGGGTCTGCGTGAAGCTTTCTTT. Protein product: CASSAQGLREAFF.

This chain joins TRBV4-3 and TRBJ1-6; 11 positions agree with TRBD1. The trim removed 4 bases at V and 8 bases at J, leaving 7 bases unmatched. The CDR3 covers 16 residues. CDR1 and CDR2 from the germline V gene are LGHNA and YSLEER. The CDR3 DNA reads as TGCGCCAGCAGCCCGCGGACAGGGGGCAATTATTCACCCCTCCACTTT. This gives the protein CASSPRTGGNYSPLHF.

This clone was recorded at least ten times. The chain recombines TRBV15 with TRBJ2-1; TRBD2 matches at 10 bases. After removal of 5 bases from V and 4 bases from J, the junction contained 8 bases not matched to a gene. The CDR3 contains 16 residues. Germline CDR1 LNHNV, CDR2 YYDKDF (reference sequence). This CDR3 reads CATSSYSGGGYNEQFF. CDR3 DNA sequence: TGTGCCACCAGCTCTTACAGCGGGGGGGGGTACAATGAGCAGTTCTTC.

V usage is TRBV30 and J usage is TRBJ2-6; D may be TRBD1 (6 bases). V was clipped by 1 base and J by 1 base, with 14 bases between them. This CDR3 region has 17 residues. Germline CDR1 GTSNPN, CDR2 SVGIG (reference sequence). CDR3 amino acids: CAWSGKDGQSGANVLTF. The CDR3 bases are TGTGCCTGGAGTGGAAAGGATGGACAGTCTGGGGCCAACGTCCTGACTTTC.

The chain links TRBV2 to TRBJ2-5; TRBD2 matches 14 bases. CDR1 is SNHLY and CDR2 is FYNNEI in the germline V gene. J was trimmed by 4 bases and V by 6 bases; bases with no gene match: 4. This CDR3 region has 15 residues. The CDR3: CASRAGTSGGETQYF. The CDR3 DNA follows: TGTGCCAGCAGGGCTGGGACTAGCGGGGGAGAGACCCAGTACTTC. Together with reference TRBV2 and TRBJ2-5, the CDR3 gives the full variable domain: EPEVTQTPSHQVTQMGQEVILRCVPISNHLYFYWYRQILGQKVEFLVSFYNNEISEKSEIFDDQFSVERPDGSNFTLKIRSTKLEDSAMYFCASRAGTSGGETQYFGPGTRLLVL.

V is TRBV5-6 and J is TRBJ2-7; perhaps TRBD2 as D (6 bases). The CDR3 runs to 15 residues. From germline, CDR1 is SGHDT and CDR2 YYEEEE. V shed 4 bases and J shed 1 base, with 15 bases lying between them. CDR3 residues: CASSQPGTRSYEQYF. The CDR3 nucleotides read TGTGCCAGCAGCCAACCCGGGACTCGATCCTACGAGCAGTACTTC.

The chain is built from TRBV5-1 and TRBJ2-3; 8 bases fit TRBD2. The germline V gene has CDR1 SGHRS and CDR2 YFSETQ. Trimming at V came to 5 bases and at J to 0 bases, leaving 2 bases not matched to a gene. The CDR3 has 14 amino acids. Written as DNA, the CDR3 is TGCGCCAGCAGGCGCGGGGGGAGCACAGATACGCAGTATTTT. Protein sequence: CASRRGGSTDTQYF.

This rearrangement joins TRBV7-2 to TRBJ1-1, with D hard to call. Trimming removed 0 bases from V and 1 base from J, with 6 bases in between. The CDR3 runs to 14 residues. Germline V gives CDR1 SGHTA, CDR2 FQGNSA. The CDR3 sequence: CASSLARGNTEAFF. The CDR3 DNA is TGTGCCAGCAGCTTAGCTCGAGGGAACACTGAAGCTTTCTTT.

Only a few counts were recorded for this clone. This chain connects TRBV6-5 to TRBJ1-1; TRBD1 might be the D (6 bases). The CDR3 is 14 residues long. From germline, CDR1 is MNHEY and CDR2 SVGAGI. V lost 6 bases, J lost 2 bases, and 13 bases lay in between. DNA for the CDR3: TGTGCCAGCAGCCGGACAGCTTCAAACACTGAAGCTTTCTTT. This sequence encodes CASSRTASNTEAFF.

The V and J genes are TRBV11-1 and TRBJ1-5, with D possibly TRBD1 on 5 matching bases. Germline V CDR1 and CDR2: SGHAT, FQDESV (reference sequence). Trimming took off 3 bases at V and 5 bases at J, with 8 bases between the two ends. This CDR3 is built from 13 residues. CDR3 coding DNA: TGTGCCAGCAGCTTGGAAGGGGATCAGCCCCAGCATTTT. This translates into CASSLEGDQPQHF.

CDR3 loop: CASSQGYRNTEAFF. The CDR3 coding sequence is TGCGCCAGCAGCCAAGGGTACAGGAACACTGAAGCTTTCTTT. J is TRBJ1-1 and V is TRBV4-1; D remains unclear. The CDR3 covers 14 residues. The V end was cut by 1 base, the J end by 1 base, with 7 bases between. From germline, CDR1 is MGHRA and CDR2 YSYEKL.

This clone was counted between two and nine times. Other nucleotide sequences in the sample specify the same CDR3. V and J are TRBV5-1 and TRBJ2-5; 12 bases match TRBD2. Germline assignment: CDR1 SGHRS and CDR2 YFSETQ. J was trimmed by 2 bases and V by 0 bases; bases with no gene match: 2. The CDR3 covers 16 residues. CDR3 sequence reads: CASSLALAGGQETQYF. CDR3 coding DNA: TGCGCCAGCAGCTTGGCCCTAGCGGGGGGGCAAGAGACCCAGTACTTC.

The table lists this clone with a few counts. As DNA, the CDR3 is TGTGCCAGCTCACCACCTAATCAGGGAGGGTACGAGCAGTACTTC. Amino acid sequence: CASSPPNQGGYEQYF. The V call is TRBV18, the J call TRBJ2-7; 7 bases are a match to TRBD2. The CDR3 sequence is 15 residues long. Per germline, CDR1 KGHSH and CDR2 LQKENI. V lost 0 bases, J lost 4 bases, and 6 bases stayed unmatched.

This clone was seen more than once but under ten times. CDR3 region: CASSLAEVSWDTQYF. In DNA form, the CDR3 reads TGCGCCAGCAGCTTGGCCGAGGTCAGTTGGGATACGCAGTATTTT. The chain is built from TRBV5-1 and TRBJ2-3; D gene uncertain. The V gene lost 0 bases and the J gene lost 6 bases, with 14 bases spanning the gap. The V gene's germline CDR1 is SGHRS and CDR2 YFSETQ. This CDR3 is 15 amino acids long.

This clone appeared many times. The CDR3 protein is CASSPWGQGLYEQYF. In nucleotides, the CDR3 is TGTGCCAGTAGCCCTTGGGGACAGGGGCTCTACGAGCAGTACTTC. J is TRBJ2-7 and V is TRBV19; 10 positions match TRBD1. This CDR3 region has 15 residues. The V gene end was trimmed by 6 bases and the J gene end by 3 bases; junction bases not matched to a gene: 8. The germline gives CDR1 LNHDA, CDR2 SQIVND (reference sequence).

This clone was observed a few times. This rearrangement joins TRBV9 to TRBJ2-5, with D possibly TRBD1 on 6 matching bases. V was shortened by 3 bases and J by 0 bases, with 12 bases between the two germline ends. The CDR3 is 15 residues long. Germline assignment: CDR1 SGDLS and CDR2 YYNGEE. Written as DNA, the CDR3 is TGTGCCAGCAGCGAGGGGGTGGAGTACCAAGAGACCCAGTACTTC. This gives the protein CASSEGVEYQETQYF.

This clone showed up just a few times. This chain connects TRBV2 to TRBJ2-1; D not resolved. The CDR3 loop spans 11 amino acids. The germline V and J ends were trimmed by 4 bases and 8 bases, with 6 bases remaining between them. Per germline, CDR1 SNHLY and CDR2 FYNNEI. CDR3 sequence (DNA): TGTGCCAGCAGTGTTTTCGATGAGCAGTTCTTC. Its protein product is CASSVFDEQFF.

This clone was counted at least ten times. The V gene is TRBV5-4, the J gene TRBJ2-3; possibly TRBD2 for D (6 bases). Trimming took 3 bases from V and 2 from J, leaving 10 bases between them. The CDR3 length is 14 residues. Germline CDR1 SGHNT, CDR2 YYREEE (reference sequence). Written as DNA, the CDR3 is TGTGCCAGCAGCTCCGGGGGACTCACAGATACGCAGTATTTT. This encodes CASSSGGLTDTQYF.

This clone has just a few counts. The chain employs TRBV6-1 and TRBJ1-6, with 8 positions matching TRBD1. The CDR3 loop spans 13 amino acids. Germline loops: CDR1 MNHNS, CDR2 SASEGT. V shed 4 bases and J 10 bases; nucleotides not matched to a gene: 3. Here the CDR3 reads CASSAGGRSPLHF. The DNA of the CDR3 is TGTGCCAGCAGTGCAGGGGGCCGATCACCCCTCCACTTT.